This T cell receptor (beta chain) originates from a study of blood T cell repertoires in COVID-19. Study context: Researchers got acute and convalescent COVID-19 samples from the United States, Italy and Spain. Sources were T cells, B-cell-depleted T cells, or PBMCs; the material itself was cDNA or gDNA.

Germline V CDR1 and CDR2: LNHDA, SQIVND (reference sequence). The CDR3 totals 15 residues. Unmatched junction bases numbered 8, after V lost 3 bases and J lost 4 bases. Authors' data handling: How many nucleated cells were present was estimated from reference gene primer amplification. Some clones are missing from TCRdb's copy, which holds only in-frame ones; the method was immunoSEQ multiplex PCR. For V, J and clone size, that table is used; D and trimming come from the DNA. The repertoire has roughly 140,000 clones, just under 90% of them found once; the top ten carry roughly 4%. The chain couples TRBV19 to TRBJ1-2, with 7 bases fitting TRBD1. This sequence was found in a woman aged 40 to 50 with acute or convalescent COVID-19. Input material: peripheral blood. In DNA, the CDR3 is TGTGCCAGTAGTATCGCGGCAGGGGGGTTCTATGGCTACACCTTC. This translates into CASSIAAGGFYGYTF.